The source of this TCR beta chain is a study of PD-1 blockade in classical Hodgkin lymphoma. Study-wide results and limits: Whoever responded completely had baseline diversity much like that seen in newly diagnosed patients.

Here immunoSEQ multiplex PCR was the method, and the copy in TCRdb shows in-frame clones only, minus some. The profile shows some 10,000 clones, roughly 83% of them singletons. The time point is: cycle 4 day 1 (C4D1), after more than five weeks of nivolumab. Patients all relapsed after autologous stem cell transplantation, and there was variation in brentuximab vedotin exposure. Starting with thawed PBMCs, CD4+ T cells were purified by magnetic negative selection. Comment on this clone: Its antigen is as yet unknown.

Germline V gene data show CDR1 as SGDLS and CDR2 as YYNGEE. Trimming stripped 0 bases from V and 5 bases from J, with 12 bases between. The CDR3 runs 14 residues. The sample consisted of CD4+ T cells from blood, taken before the fourth cycle of nivolumab. The receptor comes from a human donor with classical Hodgkin lymphoma. V and J are TRBV9 and TRBJ2-7; D may be TRBD1 (5 bases). The CDR3 is CASSVAAGRDEQYF. Here the CDR3 DNA reads TGTGCCAGCAGCGTAGCGGCAGGGCGCGACGAGCAGTACTTC.